This T cell receptor (beta chain) was documented in a study of cytomegalovirus exposure and HLA in healthy donors. The study, taken as a whole, reports: Among the sequence variants, a highly shared cluster was likely an artifact of sequencing. Most TCR beta V segments were productive about 87% or about 30% of the time in an earlier analysis. TRBV6-2, TRBV6-3 and other indistinguishable V segments were excluded.

Primers for the PCR totalled 60 Vbeta and 13 Jbeta. TCRdb's copy holds only in-frame clones and misses some; the assay was immunoSEQ multiplex PCR. This sample has 150,000 to 200,000 clones, with roughly 84% found just once. In the case of this clone: The target antigen is unknown.

Whereas donors were nominally healthy upon sampling, unrecorded immune exposures were probable. Germline V gene data show CDR1 as SQVTM and CDR2 as ANQGSEA. Germline trimming cut 7 bases from V and 4 bases from J; bases unmatched to any gene: 4. The length of the CDR3 is 12 residues. The chain carries TRBV29-1 and TRBJ2-5, with TRBD2 identical over 9 bases. The sequenced material came from PBMCs. This clonotype was sampled from a boy between 10 and 17 years old in good health and CMV-seronegative. The DNA for the CDR3 is TGCAGCGGCGGGACTAGCTTAGAGACCCAGTACTTC. Translating gives CSGGTSLETQYF.